The 28 T cell receptor beta chains presented below share a single source sample, sequenced in a study of T cell responses to AZD1222 COVID-19 vaccine. Sequencing used immunoSEQ multiplex PCR; TCRdb keeps in-frame clones, though not all of them. The sample shows 95,000 to 150,000 clones, 80% to 90% of them seen only once. This material consisted of peripheral blood, taken 28 days after the second AZD1222 dose. These receptors came from an adult who received the AZD1222 COVID-19 vaccine.

The chain has TRBV6-1 and TRBJ1-3, with D hard to call. CDR3 length: 14 residues. Trimming cost V 1 base and J 3 bases, with 7 bases left between them. Germline loops: CDR1 MNHNS, CDR2 SASEGT. The CDR3 region has the DNA TGTGCCAGCAGTGAAGTGTATAGTGGAAACACCATATATTTT. Translation: CASSEVYSGNTIYF.

This chain links TRBV3-1 (or the pseudogene TRBV3-2) with TRBJ2-2; TRBD2 matches at 7 bases. After removal of 3 bases from V and 3 bases from J, the junction contained 10 bases not matched to a gene. CDR1 is LGHDT and CDR2 is YNNKEL in the germline V gene (reference sequence). This CDR3 is 17 amino acids long. CDR3 residues: CASSHRRGGGYTGELFF. CDR3 DNA sequence: TGTGCCAGCAGCCACCGGAGGGGCGGGGGATACACCGGGGAGCTGTTTTTT.

The chain couples TRBV2 to TRBJ1-4; D call uncertain. Looked up from germline, CDR1 is SNHLY and CDR2 is FYNNEI. V dropped 8 bases and J dropped 5 bases, with 12 bases sitting between them. The CDR3 has 13 amino acids. The CDR3 reads CASAQARNEKLFF. The CDR3 nucleotides read TGTGCCAGCGCTCAGGCGAGAAATGAAAAACTGTTTTTT.

J is TRBJ2-3 and V is TRBV30; no clear D. Trimming stripped 0 bases from V and 5 bases from J, with 9 bases between. The length of the CDR3 is 13 residues. Germline V gene sequence: CDR1 GTSNPN, CDR2 SVGIG (reference sequence). The CDR3 region has the DNA TGTGCCTGGAGTGTAGTGCCGGGAGATACGCAGTATTTT. This gives the protein CAWSVVPGDTQYF.

The chain has TRBV11-2 and TRBJ1-5; unclear D gene. The length of the CDR3 is 13 residues. The germline CDR1 and CDR2 sequences are SGHAT and FQNNGV. Trimming left V 3 bases short and J 3 bases short, with 6 bases between. CDR3 in DNA: TGTGCCAGCAGCTTGGCCAACAATCAGCCCCAGCATTTT. Translating it yields CASSLANNQPQHF.

The chain couples TRBV5-4 to TRBJ2-5; D may be TRBD2 (6 bases). Trimming took 3 bases from V and 3 from J, leaving 9 bases between them. The CDR3 length is 13 residues. Germline lookup yields CDR1 SGHNT and CDR2 YYREEE (reference sequence). The CDR3 sequence is CASSSGGKETQYF. For the CDR3, the DNA is TGTGCCAGCAGCTCAGGCGGGAAAGAGACCCAGTACTTC.

The chain carries TRBV4-2 and TRBJ2-5; 8 nucleotides match TRBD2. CDR3 size: 15 residues. The germline CDR1 and CDR2 sequences are LGHNA and YNFKEQ. The V segment lost 0 bases and the J segment 1 base; nucleotides outside the gene matches: 1. The CDR3 coding sequence is TGTGCCAGCAGCCAAGATCGGGGGGGCCAAGAGACCCAGTACTTC. It encodes CASSQDRGGQETQYF.

The V and J genes are TRBV7-9 and TRBJ1-1, with unresolved D. Trimming removed 5 bases at V and 4 bases at J, with 14 bases between. The CDR3 totals 14 residues. Germline CDR1 reads SEHNR; CDR2 reads FQNEAQ (reference sequence). CDR3 sequence: CASSRTQVSTEAFF. CDR3 coding DNA: TGTGCCAGCAGCCGGACGCAGGTGAGCACTGAAGCTTTCTTT.

This clone was seen more than once but under ten times. CDR3 DNA sequence: TGTGCCAGCAGTGCCACTGTATCAGGGTCGGATCAGCCCCAGCATTTT. Its translation: CASSATVSGSDQPQHF. The rearrangement links TRBV2 to TRBJ1-5, with TRBD1 as a possible D gene (5 bases). CDR3 size: 16 residues. From germline, CDR1 is SNHLY and CDR2 FYNNEI. Trimming left V 4 bases short and J 5 bases short, with 18 bases between.

The chain links TRBV7-6 to TRBJ1-5; TRBD1 is a possible D gene (5 bases). The V end lost 1 base, the J end lost 6 bases, and 13 bases lay between the germline ends. The CDR3 sequence is 15 residues long. Germline lookup yields CDR1 SGHVS and CDR2 FNYEAQ. CDR3 protein: CASSLGFGGTQPQHF. The CDR3 nucleotides are TGTGCCAGCAGCTTAGGATTCGGGGGTACTCAGCCCCAGCATTTT. Together with reference TRBV7-6 and TRBJ1-5, the CDR3 gives the full variable domain: GAGVSQSPRYKVTKRGQDVALRCDPISGHVSLYWYRQALGQGPEFLTYFNYEAQQDKSGLPNDRFSAERPEGSISTLTIQRTEQRDSAMYRCASSLGFGGTQPQHFGDGTRLSIL.

In its sample, this clone was seen a few times. The chain uses TRBV7-3 and TRBJ2-1, with a weak D call TRBD1 (5 bases). The CDR3 has 12 amino acids. Deletions cut 0 bases from V and 12 bases from J, with 9 bases between. Germline values: CDR1 SGHTA, CDR2 FQGTGA. The CDR3 bases are TGTGCCAGCAGCTTAACCCTGGGGCCGCAGTTCTTC. Translated: CASSLTLGPQFF.

This clone was recorded once. This chain connects TRBV2 to TRBJ1-4; D perhaps matches TRBD1 (6 bases). V was shortened by 11 bases and J by 8 bases, with 18 bases between the two germline ends. CDR1 and CDR2 (germline): SNHLY, FYNNEI. The CDR3 consists of 13 residues. CDR3 loop: CAGNRERVEKLFF. Here the CDR3 DNA reads TGTGCCGGAAACAGGGAGAGGGTGGAAAAACTGTTTTTT.

The chain is built from TRBV28 and TRBJ2-7; D is unclear. This CDR3 is built from 11 residues. The germline V and J ends were trimmed by 9 bases and 3 bases, with 9 bases remaining between them. The germline gives CDR1 MDHEN, CDR2 SYDVKM. This CDR3 reads CASSVHYEQYF. The DNA for the CDR3 is TGTGCCAGTTCTGTCCACTACGAGCAGTACTTC.

V gene TRBV7-8 combines with J gene TRBJ1-6; possible D gene TRBD1, 6 bases. This CDR3 has 16 amino acids. Trimming removed 7 bases from V and 9 bases from J, with 22 bases in between. CDR1 is SGHVS, CDR2 FQNEAQ, per germline. For the CDR3, the DNA is TGTGCCAGCACCGACGCCGGGGGCAGGCGGGGTTCACCCCTCCACTTT. Translating gives CASTDAGGRRGSPLHF.

The rearrangement joins TRBV18 to TRBJ2-7; no clear D. This CDR3 has 15 residues. The V end lost 4 bases, the J end lost 2 bases, and 15 bases lay between the germline ends. In germline, CDR1 is KGHSH, CDR2 LQKENI. In DNA form, the CDR3 reads TGTGCCAGCTCACGGGAAGCTTTTCCCCCCTACGAGCAGTACTTC. Translation gives CASSREAFPPYEQYF.

CDR3 amino acids: CASSLGRTGGEGEQYF. In DNA form, the CDR3 reads TGCGCCAGCAGCTTGGGCCGGACAGGGGGCGAAGGCGAGCAGTACTTC. The J gene is TRBJ2-7, the V gene TRBV5-1, with 11 nucleotides matching TRBD1. This CDR3 is 16 amino acids long. The J segment lost 6 bases and the V segment lost 0 bases, leaving 8 bases of the junction unmatched. CDR1 and CDR2 (germline): SGHRS, YFSETQ.

The rearrangement uses TRBV27 and TRBJ2-1, with D possibly TRBD1 on 6 matching bases. This CDR3 is 16 amino acids long. Between the trimmed V and J ends, which lost 5 bases and 1 base, there was a span of 15 bases. CDR1 MNHEY and CDR2 SMNVEV come from the germline V gene (reference sequence). As DNA, the CDR3 is TGTGCCAGCAGTGCTACAGGGTCGTTATCCTACAATGAGCAGTTCTTC. This sequence encodes CASSATGSLSYNEQFF.

The gene calls are TRBV4-1 and TRBJ2-1; D is perhaps TRBD2 (5 bases). V was clipped by 0 bases and J by 13 bases, with 16 bases between them. The CDR3 length is 14 residues. Germline V gene sequence: CDR1 MGHRA, CDR2 YSYEKL. Here the CDR3 DNA reads TGCGCCAGCAGCCAAGAGGGAGTTAGTCGGTTCCAGTTCTTC. Translation: CASSQEGVSRFQFF.

DNA of the CDR3: TGTGCCAGCAGCCGCCGGGCGGGGGGATACAATGAGCAGTTCTTC. Amino acids: CASSRRAGGYNEQFF. This chain links TRBV7-3 with TRBJ2-1; TRBD2 matches 8 bases. The trim removed 5 bases at V and 4 bases at J, leaving 7 bases unmatched. The germline V gene has CDR1 SGHTA and CDR2 FQGTGA. This CDR3 spans 15 amino acids.

V is TRBV5-1 and J is TRBJ2-1; D unclear. This CDR3 spans 15 amino acids. Germline loops: CDR1 SGHRS, CDR2 YFSETQ. With 2 bases removed from V and 4 bases from J, the gap between germline ends came to 13 bases. Written as DNA, the CDR3 is TGCGCCAGCAGCTTAGGGATTTCGACTTACAATGAGCAGTTCTTC. It yields the protein CASSLGISTYNEQFF.

CDR3 DNA: TGTGCCAGCGGGGGCGACCTGGGCTACACCTTC. It is translated as CASGGDLGYTF. The V and J genes are TRBV28 and TRBJ1-2, with D perhaps TRBD1 (6 bases). V lost 8 bases and J lost 8, with 12 bases in between. The germline V gene encodes CDR1 MDHEN and CDR2 SYDVKM. This CDR3 contains 11 residues.

The V call is TRBV3-1 (or the pseudogene TRBV3-2), the J call TRBJ1-2; D is unclear. Germline CDR1 and CDR2: LGHDT and YNNKEL (reference sequence). This CDR3 has 13 residues. The V gene lost 4 bases and the J gene lost 2 bases, with 8 bases spanning the gap. CDR3 nucleotide sequence: TGTGCCAGCAGCCCCCCGGGAAACTATGGCTACACCTTC. It is translated as CASSPPGNYGYTF.

V and J are TRBV7-2 and TRBJ1-1; D possibly corresponds to TRBD1 (6 bases). Trimming left V 5 bases short and J 8 bases short, with 18 bases between. Germline V CDR1 and CDR2: SGHTA, FQGNSA. The CDR3 has 14 amino acids. The CDR3 DNA reads as TGTGCCAGCAGCCCCTTGTTCGGGGGCGCGGAAGCTTTCTTT. It yields the protein CASSPLFGGAEAFF.

The chain joins TRBV7-2 to TRBJ1-4; perhaps TRBD1 as D (6 bases). Germline-derived CDR1 and CDR2 are SGHTA and FQGNSA. The V end was cut by 4 bases, the J end by 8 bases, with 11 bases between. The CDR3 has 13 residues. The CDR3: CASSSQQGEKLFF. CDR3 nucleotides: TGTGCCAGCAGCTCCCAGCAGGGGGAAAAACTGTTTTTT.

V is TRBV24-1 and J is TRBJ2-5, with 12 positions matching TRBD1. CDR3 size: 16 residues. Germline V lookup: CDR1 KGHDR, CDR2 SFDVKD. Trimming removed 12 bases from V and 4 bases from J; junction bases left unmatched: 14. The CDR3: CAASPSGTGGGETQYF. The CDR3 DNA sequence: TGTGCCGCATCCCCGAGTGGGACAGGGGGCGGAGAGACCCAGTACTTC.

This chain joins TRBV19 and TRBJ1-3; TRBD1 agrees at 12 bases. Trimming took 6 bases from V and 8 from J; bases not matched to a gene: 5. Germline V lookup: CDR1 LNHDA, CDR2 SQIVND (reference sequence). The CDR3 contains 14 residues. CDR3 region: CASSPGTGGDTIYF. CDR3 coding DNA: TGTGCCAGTAGCCCCGGGACAGGGGGCGACACCATATATTTT. Based on the CDR3 plus reference TRBV19 and TRBJ1-3, the full variable domain is DGGITQSPKYLFRKEGQNVTLSCEQNLNHDAMYWYRQDPGQGLRLIYYSQIVNDFQKGDIAEGYSVSREKKESFPLTVTSAQKNPTAFYLCASSPGTGGDTIYFGEGSWLTVV.

V is TRBV5-4 and J is TRBJ1-1; 8 positions agree with TRBD1. Trimming cost V 2 bases and J 5 bases; bases outside gene matches: 5. The CDR3 extends over 14 amino acids. Germline CDR1 and CDR2: SGHNT and YYREEE (reference sequence). The chain's CDR3 is CASSFSTGETEAFF. The CDR3 DNA reads TGTGCCAGCAGCTTTTCGACAGGGGAAACTGAAGCTTTCTTT.

CDR3 region: CASSPTTSGGAKNIQYF. The CDR3 DNA is TGTGCCAGCAGCCCCACGACTAGCGGGGGAGCCAAAAACATTCAGTACTTC. The genes are TRBV9 and TRBJ2-4; TRBD2 aligns across 12 bases. Germline lookup yields CDR1 SGDLS and CDR2 YYNGEE. V was clipped by 4 bases and J by 0 bases; unmatched bases: 5. This CDR3 has 17 amino acids.